The 4 T cell receptor beta chains reported below all come from one sample, sequenced in a study of cytomegalovirus exposure and HLA in healthy donors. Produced via immunoSEQ multiplex PCR; TCRdb's table is partial and in-frame only. This sample has approximately 300,000 clones, with roughly 85% found just once. The material sequenced was PBMCs. The receptors originated from a woman aged 18-30 years in good health and CMV-seronegative.

The chain has TRBV5-6 and TRBJ2-7; 10 nucleotides align to TRBD1. The V gene's germline CDR1 is SGHDT and CDR2 YYEEEE. After removal of 5 bases from V and 4 bases from J, the junction contained 12 bases not matched to a gene. The length of the CDR3 is 16 residues. The CDR3 reads CASRPRKPGQGYEQYF. CDR3 nucleotides: TGTGCCAGCAGGCCGAGAAAACCGGGACAGGGGTACGAGCAGTACTTC. The full variable domain, in which reference TRBV5-6 and TRBJ2-7 provide the parts outside the CDR3, is DAGVTQSPTHLIKTRGQQVTLRCSPKSGHDTVSWYQQALGQGPQFIFQYYEEEERQRGNFPDRFSGHQFPNYSSELNVNALLLGDSALYLCASRPRKPGQGYEQYFGPGTRLTVT.

V is TRBV6-1 and J is TRBJ2-6; D possibly corresponds to TRBD1 (6 bases). Trimming cost V 11 bases and J 3 bases, with 17 bases left between them. Germline assignment: CDR1 MNHNS and CDR2 SASEGT. The CDR3 is 15 residues long. CDR3 loop: CAGITGSGGANVLTF. The CDR3 DNA is TGTGCCGGGATCACAGGGTCGGGTGGGGCCAACGTCCTGACTTTC.

The V call is TRBV27, the J call TRBJ2-2; 12 bases agree with TRBD2. Germline lookup yields CDR1 MNHEY and CDR2 SMNVEV (reference sequence). With 6 bases clipped from V and 6 bases from J, the junction kept 11 bases outside the gene matches. This CDR3 comprises 17 residues. The CDR3 loop is CASRPTSGSGGAGELFF. CDR3 nucleotides: TGTGCCAGCAGGCCGACTAGCGGGAGTGGGGGGGCCGGGGAGCTGTTTTTT.

This clone was seen a handful of times. This sample includes further DNA sequences coding for the same CDR3. V and J are TRBV5-6 and TRBJ1-2, with D tentatively TRBD1 (5 bases). In germline, CDR1 is SGHDT, CDR2 YYEEEE. The length of the CDR3 is 12 residues. V lost 4 bases and J lost 4, with 8 bases in between. CDR3 sequence reads: CASSPGVYGYTF. CDR3 in DNA: TGTGCCAGCAGCCCGGGGGTCTATGGCTACACCTTC.